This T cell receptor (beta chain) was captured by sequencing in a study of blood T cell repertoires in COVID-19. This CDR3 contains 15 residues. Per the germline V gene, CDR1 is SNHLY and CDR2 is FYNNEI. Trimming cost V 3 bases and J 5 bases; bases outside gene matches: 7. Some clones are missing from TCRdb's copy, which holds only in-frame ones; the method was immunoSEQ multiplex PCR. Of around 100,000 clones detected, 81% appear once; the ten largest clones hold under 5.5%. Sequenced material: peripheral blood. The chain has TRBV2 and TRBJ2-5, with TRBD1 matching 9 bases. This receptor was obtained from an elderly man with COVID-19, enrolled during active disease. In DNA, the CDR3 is TGTGCCAGCAGTGAGGGGACAGGGATTGGGGAGACCCAGTACTTC. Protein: CASSEGTGIGETQYF.